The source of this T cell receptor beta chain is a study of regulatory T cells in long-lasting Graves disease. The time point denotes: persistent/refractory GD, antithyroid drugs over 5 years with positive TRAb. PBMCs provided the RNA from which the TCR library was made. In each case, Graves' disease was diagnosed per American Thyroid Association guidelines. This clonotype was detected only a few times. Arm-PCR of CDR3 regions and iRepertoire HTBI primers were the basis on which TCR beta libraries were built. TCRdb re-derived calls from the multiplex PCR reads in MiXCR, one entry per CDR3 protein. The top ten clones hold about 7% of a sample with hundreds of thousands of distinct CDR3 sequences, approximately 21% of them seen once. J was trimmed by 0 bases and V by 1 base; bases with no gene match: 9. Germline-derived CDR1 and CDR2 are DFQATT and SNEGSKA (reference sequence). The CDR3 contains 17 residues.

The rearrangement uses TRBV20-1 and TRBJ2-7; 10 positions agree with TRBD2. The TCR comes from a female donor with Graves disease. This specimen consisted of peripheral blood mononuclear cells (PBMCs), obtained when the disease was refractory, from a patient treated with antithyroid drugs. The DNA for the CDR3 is TGCAGTGCTAGAGCCGCTAGCGGGGGAACCGACTCCTACGAGCAGTACTTC. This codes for CSARAASGGTDSYEQYF.